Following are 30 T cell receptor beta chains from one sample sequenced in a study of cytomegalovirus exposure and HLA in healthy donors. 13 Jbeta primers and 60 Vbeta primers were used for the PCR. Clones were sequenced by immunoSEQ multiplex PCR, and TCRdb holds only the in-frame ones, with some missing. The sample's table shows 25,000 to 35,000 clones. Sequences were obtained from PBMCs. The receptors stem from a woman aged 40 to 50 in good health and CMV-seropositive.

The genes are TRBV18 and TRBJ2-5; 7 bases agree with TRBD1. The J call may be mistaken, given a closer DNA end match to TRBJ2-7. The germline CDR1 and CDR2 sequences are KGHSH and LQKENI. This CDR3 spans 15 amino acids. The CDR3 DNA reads TGTGCCAGCTCACCAAAAGGGACAGACACCTACGAGCAGTACTTC. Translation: CASSPKGTDTYEQYF.

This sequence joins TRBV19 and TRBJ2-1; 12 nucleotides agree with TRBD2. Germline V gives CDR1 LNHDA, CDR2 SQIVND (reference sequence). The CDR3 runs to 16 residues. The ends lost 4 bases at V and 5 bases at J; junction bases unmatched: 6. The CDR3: CASSTSGLAGDNEQFF. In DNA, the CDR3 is TGTGCCAGTAGTACCTCGGGACTAGCGGGCGACAATGAGCAGTTCTTC.

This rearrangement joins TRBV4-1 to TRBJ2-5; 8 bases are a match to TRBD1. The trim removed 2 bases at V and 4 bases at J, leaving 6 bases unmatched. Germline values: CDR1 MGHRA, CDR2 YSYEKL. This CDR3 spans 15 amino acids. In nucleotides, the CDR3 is TGCGCCAGCAGCCAACAGGGGGCGAGAGTAGAGACCCAGTACTTC. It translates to CASSQQGARVETQYF.

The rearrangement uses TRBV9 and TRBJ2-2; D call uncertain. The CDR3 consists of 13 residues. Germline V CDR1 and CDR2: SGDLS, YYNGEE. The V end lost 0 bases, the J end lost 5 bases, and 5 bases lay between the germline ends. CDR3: CASSVGQTGELFF. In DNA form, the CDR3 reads TGTGCCAGCAGCGTAGGTCAGACCGGGGAGCTGTTTTTT.

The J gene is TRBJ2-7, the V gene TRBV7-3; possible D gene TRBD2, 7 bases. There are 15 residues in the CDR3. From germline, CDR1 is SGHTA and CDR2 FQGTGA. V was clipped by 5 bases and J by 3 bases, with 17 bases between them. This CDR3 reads CASSRGGGGLYEQYF. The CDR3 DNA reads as TGTGCCAGCAGCCGAGGGGGGGGAGGGCTCTACGAGCAGTACTTC.

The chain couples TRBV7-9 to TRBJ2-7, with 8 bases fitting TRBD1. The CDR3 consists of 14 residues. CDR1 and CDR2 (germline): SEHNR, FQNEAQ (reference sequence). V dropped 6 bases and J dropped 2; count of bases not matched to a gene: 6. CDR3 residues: CASSRSTGAYEQYF. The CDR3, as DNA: TGTGCCAGCAGTCGATCGACAGGGGCCTACGAGCAGTACTTC.

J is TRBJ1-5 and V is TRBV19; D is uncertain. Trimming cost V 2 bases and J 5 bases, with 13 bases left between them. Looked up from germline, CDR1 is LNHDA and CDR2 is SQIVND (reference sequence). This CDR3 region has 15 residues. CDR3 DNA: TGTGCCAGTAGTATAATTTCGGGAGTAGATCAGCCCCAGCATTTT. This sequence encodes CASSIISGVDQPQHF.

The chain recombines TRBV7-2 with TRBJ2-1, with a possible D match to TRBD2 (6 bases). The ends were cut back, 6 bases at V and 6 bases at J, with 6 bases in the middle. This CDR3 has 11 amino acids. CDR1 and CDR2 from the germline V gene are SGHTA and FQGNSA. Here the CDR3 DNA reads TGTGCCAGCAGGACTAGCAATGAGCAGTTCTTC. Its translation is CASRTSNEQFF.

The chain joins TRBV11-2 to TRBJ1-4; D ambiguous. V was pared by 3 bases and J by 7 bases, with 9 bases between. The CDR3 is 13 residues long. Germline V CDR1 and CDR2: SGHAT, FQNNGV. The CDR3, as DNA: TGTGCCAGCAGCTTTTTATCAGGTGAAAAACTGTTTTTT. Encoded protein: CASSFLSGEKLFF.

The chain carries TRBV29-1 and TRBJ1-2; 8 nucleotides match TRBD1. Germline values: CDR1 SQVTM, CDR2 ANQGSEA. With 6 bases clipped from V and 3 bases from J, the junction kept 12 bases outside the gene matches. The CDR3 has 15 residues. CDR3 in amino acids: CSVVKTGDRHYGYTF. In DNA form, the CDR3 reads TGCAGCGTCGTAAAGACAGGGGACAGGCACTATGGCTACACCTTC. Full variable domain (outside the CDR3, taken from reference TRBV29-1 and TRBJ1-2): SAVISQKPSRDICQRGTSLTIQCQVDSQVTMMFWYRQQPGQSLTLIATANQGSEATYESGFVIDKFPISRPNLTFSTLTVSNMSPEDSSIYLCSVVKTGDRHYGYTFGSGTRLTVV.

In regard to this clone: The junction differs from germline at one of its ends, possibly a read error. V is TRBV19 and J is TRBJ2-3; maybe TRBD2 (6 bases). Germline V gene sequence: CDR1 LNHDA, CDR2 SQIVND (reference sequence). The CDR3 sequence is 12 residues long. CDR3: CASSPGSDTQYF. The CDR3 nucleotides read TGTGCCAGTAGCCCCGGGAGTGATACGCAATATTTT.

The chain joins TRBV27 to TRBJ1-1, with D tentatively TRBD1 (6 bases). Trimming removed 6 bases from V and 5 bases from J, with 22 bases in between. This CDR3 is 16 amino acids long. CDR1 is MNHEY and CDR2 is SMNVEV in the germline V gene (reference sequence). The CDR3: CASRSVAGAGGTEAFF. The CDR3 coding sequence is TGTGCCAGCAGGTCCGTAGCAGGGGCGGGTGGAACTGAAGCTTTCTTT.

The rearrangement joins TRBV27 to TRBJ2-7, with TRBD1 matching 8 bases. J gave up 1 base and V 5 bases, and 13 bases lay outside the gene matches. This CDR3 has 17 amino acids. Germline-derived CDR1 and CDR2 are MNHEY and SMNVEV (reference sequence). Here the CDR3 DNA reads TGTGCCAGCAGTCCTGACAGGGGCTACGAACTATCCTACGAGCAGTACTTC. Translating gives CASSPDRGYELSYEQYF.

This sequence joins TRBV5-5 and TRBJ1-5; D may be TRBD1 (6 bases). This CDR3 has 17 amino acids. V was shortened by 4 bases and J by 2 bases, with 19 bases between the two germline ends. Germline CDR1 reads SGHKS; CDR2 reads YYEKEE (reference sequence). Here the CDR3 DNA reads TGTGCCAGCAGCAGTTCCAGGGGCCTCTCGGGCAATCAGCCCCAGCATTTT. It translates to CASSSSRGLSGNQPQHF. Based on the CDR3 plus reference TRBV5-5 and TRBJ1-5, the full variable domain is DAGVTQSPTHLIKTRGQQVTLRCSPISGHKSVSWYQQVLGQGPQFIFQYYEKEERGRGNFPDRFSARQFPNYSSELNVNALLLGDSALYLCASSSSRGLSGNQPQHFGDGTRLSIL.

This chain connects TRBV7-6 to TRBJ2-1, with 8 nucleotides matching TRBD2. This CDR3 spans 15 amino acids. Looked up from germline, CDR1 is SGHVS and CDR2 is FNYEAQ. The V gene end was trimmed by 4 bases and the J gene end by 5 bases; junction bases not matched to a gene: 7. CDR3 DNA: TGTGCCAGCAGCTCAACTAGCGGCCCCGACAATGAGCAGTTCTTC. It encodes CASSSTSGPDNEQFF.

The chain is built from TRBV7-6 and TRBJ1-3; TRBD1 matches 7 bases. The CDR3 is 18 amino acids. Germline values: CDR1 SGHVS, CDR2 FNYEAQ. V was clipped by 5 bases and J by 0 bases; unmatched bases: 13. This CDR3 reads CASSQTPGQASSGNTIYF. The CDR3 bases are TGTGCCAGCAGCCAGACACCCGGACAGGCTAGCTCTGGAAACACCATATATTTT.

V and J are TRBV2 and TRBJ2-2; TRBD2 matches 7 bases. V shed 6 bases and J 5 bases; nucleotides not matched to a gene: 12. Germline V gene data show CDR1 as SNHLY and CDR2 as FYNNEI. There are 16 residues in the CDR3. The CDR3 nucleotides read TGTGCCAGCAGGAAAGGGGCGGGAGTTAAAACCGGGGAGCTGTTTTTT. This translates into CASRKGAGVKTGELFF.

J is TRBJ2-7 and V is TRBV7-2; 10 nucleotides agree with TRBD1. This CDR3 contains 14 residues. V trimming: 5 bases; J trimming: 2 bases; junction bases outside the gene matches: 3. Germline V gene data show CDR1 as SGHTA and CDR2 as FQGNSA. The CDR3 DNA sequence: TGTGCCAGCAGCCCAGGACAGGGGGCCTACGAGCAGTACTTC. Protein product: CASSPGQGAYEQYF.

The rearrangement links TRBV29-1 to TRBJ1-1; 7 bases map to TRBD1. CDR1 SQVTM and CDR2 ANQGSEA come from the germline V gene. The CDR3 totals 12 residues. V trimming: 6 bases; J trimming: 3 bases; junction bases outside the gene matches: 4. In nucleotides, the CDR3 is TGCAGCGTCCGGGACAGAGACACTGAAGCTTTCTTT. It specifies CSVRDRDTEAFF.

For the CDR3, the DNA is TGTGCCAGCAGCGTAGGAGGGGGCAGAGGAAATTCACCCCTCCACTTT. Its translation is CASSVGGGRGNSPLHF. The rearrangement uses TRBV9 and TRBJ1-6, with TRBD1 matching 7 bases. CDR1 SGDLS and CDR2 YYNGEE come from the germline V gene. After removal of 0 bases from V and 7 bases from J, the junction contained 7 bases not matched to a gene. The CDR3 runs to 16 residues.

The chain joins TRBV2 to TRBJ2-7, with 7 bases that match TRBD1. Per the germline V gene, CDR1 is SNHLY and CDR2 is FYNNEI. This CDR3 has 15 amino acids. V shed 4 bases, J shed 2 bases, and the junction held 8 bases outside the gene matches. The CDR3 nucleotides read TGTGCCAGCAGTGGTACAGGGGTGAGTGCCTACGAGCAGTACTTC. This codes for CASSGTGVSAYEQYF.

The CDR3 sequence: CASSLGQITGELFF. The CDR3 region has the DNA TGTGCCAGCAGCTTGGGACAAATCACCGGGGAGCTGTTTTTT. This chain uses TRBV5-4 with TRBJ2-2, with D unresolved. CDR3 length equals 14 residues. V lost 0 bases, J lost 4 bases, and 7 bases lay in between. CDR1 and CDR2 from the germline V gene are SGHNT and YYREEE (reference sequence). Drawing the rest from reference TRBV5-4 and TRBJ2-2, the complete variable domain is ETGVTQSPTHLIKTRGQQVTLRCSSQSGHNTVSWYQQALGQGPQFIFQYYREEENGRGNFPPRFSGLQFPNYSSELNVNALELDDSALYLCASSLGQITGELFFGEGSRLTVL.

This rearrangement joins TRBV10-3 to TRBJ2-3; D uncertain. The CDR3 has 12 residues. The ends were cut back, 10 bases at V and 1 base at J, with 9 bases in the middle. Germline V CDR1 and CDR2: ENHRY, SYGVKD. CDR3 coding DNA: TGTGCCACCGGAGTGGGCACAGATACGCAGTATTTT. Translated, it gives CATGVGTDTQYF.

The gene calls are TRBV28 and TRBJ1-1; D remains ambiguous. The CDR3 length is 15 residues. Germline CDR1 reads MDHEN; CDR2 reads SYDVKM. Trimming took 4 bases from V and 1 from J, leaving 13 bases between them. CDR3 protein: CASSWPGKGNTEAFF. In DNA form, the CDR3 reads TGTGCCAGCAGTTGGCCGGGAAAGGGGAACACTGAAGCTTTCTTT.

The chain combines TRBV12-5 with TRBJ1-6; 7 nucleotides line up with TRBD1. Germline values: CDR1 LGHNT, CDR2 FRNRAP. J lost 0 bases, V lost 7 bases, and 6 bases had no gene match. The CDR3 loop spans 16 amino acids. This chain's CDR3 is CASASTGSSYNSPLHF. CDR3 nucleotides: TGTGCTAGTGCCTCGACAGGGAGCTCCTATAATTCACCCCTCCACTTT.

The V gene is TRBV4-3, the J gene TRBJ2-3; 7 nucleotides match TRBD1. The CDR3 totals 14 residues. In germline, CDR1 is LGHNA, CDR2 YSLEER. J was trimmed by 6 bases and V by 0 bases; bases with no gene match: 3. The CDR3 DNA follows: TGCGCCAGCAGCCAAGACGTGACAGGGGATACGCAGTATTTT. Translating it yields CASSQDVTGDTQYF.

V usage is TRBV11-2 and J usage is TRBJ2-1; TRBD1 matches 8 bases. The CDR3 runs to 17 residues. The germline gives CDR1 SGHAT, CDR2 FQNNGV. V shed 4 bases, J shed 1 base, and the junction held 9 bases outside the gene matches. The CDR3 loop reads CASSSPRGRGSYNEQFF. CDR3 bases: TGTGCCAGCAGCTCGCCCAGGGGGCGCGGGTCCTACAATGAGCAGTTCTTC.

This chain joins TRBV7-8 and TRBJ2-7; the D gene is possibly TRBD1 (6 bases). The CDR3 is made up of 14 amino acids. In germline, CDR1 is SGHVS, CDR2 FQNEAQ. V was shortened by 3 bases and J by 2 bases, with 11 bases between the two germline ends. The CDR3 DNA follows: TGTGCCAGCAGCTTTCAGGGGATCGCCTACGAGCAGTACTTC. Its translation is CASSFQGIAYEQYF. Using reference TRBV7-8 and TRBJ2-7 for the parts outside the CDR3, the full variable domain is GAGVSQSPRYKVAKRGQDVALRCDPISGHVSLFWYQQALGQGPEFLTYFQNEAQLDKSGLPSDRFFAERPEGSVSTLKIQRTQQEDSAVYLCASSFQGIAYEQYFGPGTRLTVT.

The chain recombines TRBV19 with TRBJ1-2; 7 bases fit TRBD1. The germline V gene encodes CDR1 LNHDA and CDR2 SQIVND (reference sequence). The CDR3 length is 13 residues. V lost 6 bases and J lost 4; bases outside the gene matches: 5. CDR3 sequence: CASSPTGFYGYTF. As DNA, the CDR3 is TGTGCCAGTAGCCCGACAGGGTTCTATGGCTACACCTTC.

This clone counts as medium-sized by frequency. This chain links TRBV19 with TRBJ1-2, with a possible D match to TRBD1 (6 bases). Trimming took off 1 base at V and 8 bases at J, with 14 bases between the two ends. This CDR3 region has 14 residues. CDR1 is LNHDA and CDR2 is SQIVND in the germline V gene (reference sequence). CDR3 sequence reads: CASSIGTGRGGYTF. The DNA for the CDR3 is TGTGCCAGTAGTATAGGCACAGGGCGTGGCGGCTACACCTTC.